This T cell receptor (beta chain) was found in a study of cytomegalovirus exposure and HLA in healthy donors. Study-level results: In a later analysis, TCR beta V- and J-gene trimming showed a link to a missense DCLRE1C variant. Rarity marked most TCR sequences, yet some public TCRs occurred in many donors. Prior analysis indicated that the majority of TCR beta V segments exhibited productivity approximately 87% or approximately 30% of the time. Researchers counted 164 TCR beta chains as cytomegalovirus-associated.

PCR was performed using 60 Vbeta and 13 Jbeta primers. The table came from immunoSEQ multiplex PCR; TCRdb's copy has only in-frame clones and leaves some out. This sample yields 120,000 to 150,000 clones, of which 72% are seen a single time; approximately 2% belongs to the top ten. A note on this clone: Its specificity is not known.

Trimming removed 3 bases from V and 0 bases from J, with 20 bases in between. The length of the CDR3 is 18 residues. Germline V CDR1 and CDR2: SGHDN, FVKESK. The specimen sequenced was PBMCs. The origin of this receptor is a man aged 40-49 years in good health and CMV-seronegative. The chain uses TRBV14 and TRBJ1-1; D gene ambiguous. The CDR3 DNA reads TGTGCCAGCAGCCATCTATTCCGGGGATCGGTAGTGAACACTGAAGCTTTCTTT. This gives the protein CASSHLFRGSVVNTEAFF.